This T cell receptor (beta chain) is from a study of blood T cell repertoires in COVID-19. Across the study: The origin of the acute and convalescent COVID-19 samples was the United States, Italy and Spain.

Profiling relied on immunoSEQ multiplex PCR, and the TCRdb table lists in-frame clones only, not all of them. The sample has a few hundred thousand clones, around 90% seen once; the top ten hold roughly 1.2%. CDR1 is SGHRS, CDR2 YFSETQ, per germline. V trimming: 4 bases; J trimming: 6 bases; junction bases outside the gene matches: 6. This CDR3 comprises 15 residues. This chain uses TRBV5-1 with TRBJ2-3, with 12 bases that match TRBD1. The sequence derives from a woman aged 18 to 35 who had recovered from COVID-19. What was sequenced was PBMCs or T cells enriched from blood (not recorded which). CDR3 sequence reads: CASSPGTGGDDTQYF. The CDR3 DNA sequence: TGCGCCAGCAGCCCGGGGACAGGGGGCGACGATACGCAGTATTTT. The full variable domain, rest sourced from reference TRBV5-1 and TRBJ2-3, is KAGVTQTPRYLIKTRGQQVTLSCSPISGHRSVSWYQQTPGQGLQFLFEYFSETQRNKGNFPGRFSGRQFSNSRSEMNVSTLELGDSALYLCASSPGTGGDDTQYFGPGTRLTVL.